Included here is one T cell receptor (beta chain) sequence, with context. No patient escaped relapse after autologous stem cell transplantation, and brentuximab vedotin exposure varied. Negative magnetic selection isolated CD4+ T cells from thawed PBMCs. Patients' outcomes at their best amounted to complete response, partial response or progressive disease. This record comes from a study of PD-1 blockade in classical Hodgkin lymphoma. Assay: immunoSEQ multiplex PCR; the TCRdb copy retains only in-frame clones and omits some. The repertoire includes around 25,000 clones, roughly 89% of them detected once, and under 2% sits in the top ten. Germline loops: CDR1 SGHVS, CDR2 FNYEAQ. This CDR3 has 11 residues. Trimming removed 8 bases at V and 7 bases at J, with 9 bases between.

The sequencing used CD4+ T cells from blood, collected at baseline. The clonotype was recovered from a human donor with classical Hodgkin lymphoma. The chain has TRBV7-6 and TRBJ2-1, with D unresolved. CDR3 amino acids: CASGKINEQFF. CDR3 nucleotide sequence: TGTGCCAGCGGAAAGATAAATGAGCAGTTCTTC.